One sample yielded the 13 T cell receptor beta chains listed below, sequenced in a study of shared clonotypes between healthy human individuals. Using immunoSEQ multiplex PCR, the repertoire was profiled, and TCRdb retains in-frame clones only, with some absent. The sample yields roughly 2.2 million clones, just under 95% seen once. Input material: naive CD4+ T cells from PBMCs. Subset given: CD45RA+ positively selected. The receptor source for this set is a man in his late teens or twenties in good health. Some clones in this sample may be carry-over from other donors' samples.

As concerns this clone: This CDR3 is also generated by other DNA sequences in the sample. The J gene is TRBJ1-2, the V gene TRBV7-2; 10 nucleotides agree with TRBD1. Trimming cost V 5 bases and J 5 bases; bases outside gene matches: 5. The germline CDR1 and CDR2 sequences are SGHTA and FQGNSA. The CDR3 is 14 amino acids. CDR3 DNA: TGTGCCAGCAGCCCGCCGGGACAGGGGTATGGCTACACCTTC. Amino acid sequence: CASSPPGQGYGYTF.

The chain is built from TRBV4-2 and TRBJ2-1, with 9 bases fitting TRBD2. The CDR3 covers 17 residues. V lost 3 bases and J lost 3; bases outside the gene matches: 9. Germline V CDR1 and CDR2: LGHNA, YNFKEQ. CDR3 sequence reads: CASSQTTSGRGYNEQFF. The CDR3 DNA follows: TGTGCCAGCAGCCAGACGACTAGCGGACGGGGCTACAATGAGCAGTTCTTC.

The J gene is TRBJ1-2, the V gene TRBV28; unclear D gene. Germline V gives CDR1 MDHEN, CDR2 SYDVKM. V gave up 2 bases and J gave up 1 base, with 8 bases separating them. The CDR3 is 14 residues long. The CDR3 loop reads CASSLGYNNYGYTF. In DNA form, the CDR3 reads TGTGCCAGCAGTTTAGGGTATAATAACTATGGCTACACCTTC.

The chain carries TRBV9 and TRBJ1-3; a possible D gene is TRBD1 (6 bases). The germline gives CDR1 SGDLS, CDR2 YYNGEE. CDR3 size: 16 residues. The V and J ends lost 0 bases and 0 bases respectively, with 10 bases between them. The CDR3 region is CASSVAGGSSGNTIYF. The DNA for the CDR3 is TGTGCCAGCAGCGTAGCTGGGGGCAGCTCTGGAAACACCATATATTTT. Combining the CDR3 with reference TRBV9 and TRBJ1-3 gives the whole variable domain DSGVTQTPKHLITATGQRVTLRCSPRSGDLSVYWYQQSLDQGLQFLIQYYNGEERAKGNILERFSAQQFPDLHSELNLSSLELGDSALYFCASSVAGGSSGNTIYFGEGSWLTVV.

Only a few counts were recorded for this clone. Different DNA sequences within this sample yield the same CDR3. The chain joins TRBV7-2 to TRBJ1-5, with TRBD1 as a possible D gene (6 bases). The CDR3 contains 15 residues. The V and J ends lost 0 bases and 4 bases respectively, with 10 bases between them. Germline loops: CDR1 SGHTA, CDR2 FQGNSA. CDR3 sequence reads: CASSLAGTGNQPQHF. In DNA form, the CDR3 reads TGTGCCAGCAGCTTAGCTGGCACAGGGAATCAGCCCCAGCATTTT.

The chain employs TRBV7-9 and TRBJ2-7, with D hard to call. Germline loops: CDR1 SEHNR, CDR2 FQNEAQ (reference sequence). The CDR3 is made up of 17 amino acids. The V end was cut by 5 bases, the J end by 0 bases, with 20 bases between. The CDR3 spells CASSPRLRDGLSYEQYF. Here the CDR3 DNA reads TGTGCCAGCAGCCCTCGTTTGCGCGACGGCCTCTCCTACGAGCAGTACTTC.

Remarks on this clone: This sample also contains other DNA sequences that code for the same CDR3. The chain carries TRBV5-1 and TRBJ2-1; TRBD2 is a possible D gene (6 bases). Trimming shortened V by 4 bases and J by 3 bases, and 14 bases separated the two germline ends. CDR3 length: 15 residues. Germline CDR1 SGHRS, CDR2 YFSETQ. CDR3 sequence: CASSRDSGNYNEQFF. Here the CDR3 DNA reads TGCGCCAGCAGCCGGGACTCCGGGAACTACAATGAGCAGTTCTTC.

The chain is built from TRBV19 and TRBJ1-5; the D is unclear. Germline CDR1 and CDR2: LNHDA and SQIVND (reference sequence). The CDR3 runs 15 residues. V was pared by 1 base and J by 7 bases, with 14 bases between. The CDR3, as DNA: TGTGCCAGTAGTATAGGTGGAGGTCCCGGGCAGCCCCAGCATTTT. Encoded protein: CASSIGGGPGQPQHF.

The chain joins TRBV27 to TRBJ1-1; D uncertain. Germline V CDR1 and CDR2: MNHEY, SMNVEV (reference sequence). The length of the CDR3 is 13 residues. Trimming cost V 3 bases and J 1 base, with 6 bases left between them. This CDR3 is CASSFNGNTEAFF. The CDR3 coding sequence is TGTGCCAGCAGTTTCAACGGGAACACTGAAGCTTTCTTT.

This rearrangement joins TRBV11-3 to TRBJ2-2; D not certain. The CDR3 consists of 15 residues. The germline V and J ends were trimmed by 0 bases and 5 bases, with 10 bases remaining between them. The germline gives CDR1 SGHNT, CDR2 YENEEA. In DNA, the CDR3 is TGTGCCAGCAGCTTAGATATGGAGAGGACCGGGGAGCTGTTTTTT. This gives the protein CASSLDMERTGELFF. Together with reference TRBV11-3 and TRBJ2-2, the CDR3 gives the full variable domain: EAGVVQSPRYKIIEKKQPVAFWCNPISGHNTLYWYLQNLGQGPELLIRYENEEAVDDSQLPKDRFSAERLKGVDSTLKIQPAELGDSAVYLCASSLDMERTGELFFGEGSRLTVL.

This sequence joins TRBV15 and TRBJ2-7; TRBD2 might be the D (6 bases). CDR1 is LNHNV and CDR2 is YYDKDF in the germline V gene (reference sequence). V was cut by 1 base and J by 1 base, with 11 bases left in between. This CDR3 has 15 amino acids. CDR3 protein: CATSRVAGTSYEQYF. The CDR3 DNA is TGTGCCACCAGCAGAGTGGCGGGGACGTCCTACGAGCAGTACTTC.

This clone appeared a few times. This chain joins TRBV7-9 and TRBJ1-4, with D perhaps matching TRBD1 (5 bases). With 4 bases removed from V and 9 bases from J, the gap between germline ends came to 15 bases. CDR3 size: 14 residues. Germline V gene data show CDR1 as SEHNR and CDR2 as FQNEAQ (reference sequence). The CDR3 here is CASSYTSGNQKLFF. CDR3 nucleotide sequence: TGTGCCAGCAGCTACACTTCAGGGAATCAAAAACTGTTTTTT.

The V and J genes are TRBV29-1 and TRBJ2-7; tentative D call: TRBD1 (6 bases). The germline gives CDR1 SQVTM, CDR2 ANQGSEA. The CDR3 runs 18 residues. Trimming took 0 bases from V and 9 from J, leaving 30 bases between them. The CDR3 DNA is TGCAGCGTTGAAGATTCTCGGTTCCCAGGTCTACAGGGACGTAGGCAGTACTTC. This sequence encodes CSVEDSRFPGLQGRRQYF.